A selection of T cell receptor beta chains follows, all from one sample in a study of cytomegalovirus exposure and HLA in healthy donors. TCRdb keeps only in-frame clones here, not all; method: immunoSEQ multiplex PCR. The sample lists more than 95,000 clones; approximately 69% were seen once. Sequencing was carried out using PBMCs. These receptors came from a middle-aged man in good health and CMV-seropositive. CDR3s include the opening cysteine and the closing phenylalanine or tryptophan. Each record gives: clone size, D gene, V gene, J gene, CDR3 protein, CDR3 DNA. A D gene is named only where the DNA matches it firmly. Clone size appears in some rows only: once, few, many, or a class for an expanded clone.

.,.,TRBV25-1,TRBJ1-3,CASSHAFRNTIYF,TGTGCCAGCAGTCATGCGTTCAGAAACACCATATATTTT
.,TRBD1,TRBV19,TRBJ1-2,CASVDKTGSYGYTF,TGTGCCAGCGTGGATAAGACAGGGAGCTATGGCTACACCTTC
.,TRBD2,TRBV2,TRBJ2-7,CASSELSGAGDSYEQYF,TGTGCCAGCAGTGAGCTTAGCGGTGCGGGGGATTCCTACGAGCAGTACTTC
.,.,TRBV27,TRBJ2-1,CASSREVTSRPYNEQFF,TGTGCCAGCAGTCGAGAAGTTACTAGCAGACCCTACAATGAGCAGTTCTTC
.,.,TRBV19,TRBJ1-6,CASTLSRGRGNSPLHF,TGTGCCAGTACTTTGAGCCGCGGGCGGGGTAATTCACCCCTCCACTTT
.,.,TRBV28,TRBJ1-2,CASRPDGRVYGYTF,TGTGCCAGCAGACCTGACGGCAGGGTCTATGGCTACACCTTC
.,.,TRBV28,TRBJ1-5,CASEGGNQPQHF,TGTGCCAGCGAAGGGGGTAATCAGCCCCAGCATTTT
few,.,TRBV10-1,TRBJ1-2,CASSEFNYTF,TGCGCCAGCAGTGAGTTTAACTACACCTTC
.,.,TRBV28,TRBJ2-7,CASREQYEQYF,TGTGCCAGCAGGGAACAGTACGAGCAGTACTTC
.,TRBD1,TRBV2,TRBJ2-7,CASKKDRVYEQYF,TGTGCCAGCAAAAAGGACAGGGTTTACGAGCAGTACTTC
.,TRBD1,TRBV7-2,TRBJ1-5,CASSLNRGTQPQHF,TGTGCCAGCAGCTTAAACAGGGGAACTCAGCCCCAGCATTTT
.,.,TRBV5-4,TRBJ2-3,CASSLDQGTDTQYF,TGTGCCAGCAGCTTGGATCAGGGGACAGATACGCAGTATTTT
.,.,TRBV10-1,TRBJ2-2,CASSEAGMVGGELFF,TGCGCCAGCTCCGAGGCAGGGATGGTTGGCGGGGAGCTGTTTTTT
.,.,TRBV6-1,TRBJ2-1,CASSEYEHNSYNEQFF,TGTGCCAGCAGTGAATACGAACATAACTCCTACAATGAGCAGTTCTTC
.,TRBD2,TRBV4-2,TRBJ2-1,CASSQDPSSGSSYNEQFF,TGTGCCAGCAGCCAAGATCCGTCTAGCGGGAGTTCCTACAATGAGCAGTTCTTC
.,.,TRBV11-3,TRBJ2-3,CASSPRRGGTDTQYF,TGTGCCAGCAGCCCTAGACGCGGTGGCACAGATACGCAGTATTTT
.,.,TRBV19,TRBJ1-3,CASSRPGNTIYF,TGTGCCAGTAGTAGGCCTGGAAACACCATATATTTT
once,TRBD2,TRBV6-5,TRBJ2-7,CASRLAGALYEQYF,TGTGCCAGCAGGTTAGCGGGAGCATTGTACGAGCAGTACTTC
.,.,TRBV6-4,TRBJ1-2,CASSLKGGSGVDGYTF,TGTGCCAGCAGCCTCAAGGGGGGGTCGGGAGTGGATGGCTACACCTTC
.,TRBD1,TRBV27,TRBJ1-2,CASSLSGGQGVYTF,TGTGCCAGCAGTTTATCGGGGGGACAGGGTGTCTACACCTTC
.,TRBD1,TRBV6-6,TRBJ2-5,CASSSGQGVVQETQYF,TGTGCCAGCAGTTCAGGACAGGGGGTTGTCCAAGAGACCCAGTACTTC
once,TRBD2,TRBV5-3,TRBJ2-7,CARSYERESYEQYF,TGTGCCAGAAGCTACGAGCGGGAGTCCTACGAGCAGTACTTC
.,TRBD1,TRBV2,TRBJ2-4,CASHGTGENIQYF,TGTGCCAGCCATGGGACAGGGGAGAACATTCAGTACTTC
.,.,TRBV18,TRBJ2-7,CASSPSQAYEQYF,TGTGCCAGCTCACCGTCCCAGGCCTACGAGCAGTACTTC
.,TRBD1,TRBV27,TRBJ2-3,CASSPKGQRTDTQYF,TGTGCCAGCAGTCCGAAGGGACAGCGCACAGATACGCAGTATTTT
.,.,TRBV7-9,TRBJ2-5,CASSFPRGTEETQYF,TGTGCCAGCAGCTTCCCAAGAGGCACTGAAGAGACCCAGTACTTC
.,TRBD2,TRBV29-1,TRBJ2-3,CSVGEPAGVSDTQYF,TGCAGCGTTGGGGAACCGGCGGGGGTCTCAGATACGCAGTATTTT
.,TRBD2,TRBV28,TRBJ2-5,CASSFRDSGDQETQYF,TGTGCCAGCAGTTTCCGGGATAGCGGGGACCAAGAGACCCAGTACTTC
.,.,TRBV30,TRBJ1-1,CAWSAGMNTEAFF,TGTGCCTGGAGTGCGGGGATGAACACTGAAGCTTTCTTT
once,.,TRBV10-3,TRBJ2-2,CAISAGGTGELFF,TGTGCCATCAGTGCCGGGGGCACCGGGGAGCTGTTTTTT
.,.,TRBV29-1,TRBJ2-1,CSVEALDAGGNEQFF,TGCAGCGTTGAAGCCCTGGACGCTGGGGGGAATGAGCAGTTCTTC
.,.,TRBV28,TRBJ1-3,CASSSGVRNTIYF,TGTGCCAGCAGTTCCGGGGTCCGAAACACCATATATTTT
.,TRBD1,TRBV5-1,TRBJ2-2,CASSLEGAEELFF,TGCGCCAGCAGCTTGGAGGGGGCGGAGGAGCTGTTTTTT
.,TRBD2,TRBV30,TRBJ2-5,CAWLASGGYQETQYF,TGTGCCTGGCTAGCGAGCGGGGGGTACCAAGAGACCCAGTACTTC
.,TRBD2,TRBV7-9,TRBJ2-7,CASSLDGLAGVHEQYF,TGTGCCAGCAGCTTAGATGGACTAGCGGGAGTCCACGAGCAGTACTTC
.,TRBD2,TRBV9,TRBJ2-3,CASSATGGYEYTQYF,TGTGCCAGCAGCGCGACGGGGGGGTACGAGTATACGCAGTATTTT
.,.,TRBV28,TRBJ1-1,CASSFPGGGAEAFF,TGTGCCAGCAGTTTCCCCGGGGGAGGCGCTGAAGCTTTCTTT
.,TRBD2,TRBV9,TRBJ2-1,CASSVAGGGQHSSYNEQFF,TGTGCCAGCAGCGTAGCGGGGGGAGGGCAACACTCCTCCTACAATGAGCAGTTCTTC
.,TRBD1,TRBV7-3,TRBJ2-1,CASSSTGDSYNEQFF,TGTGCCAGCAGCTCCACAGGGGATAGCTACAATGAGCAGTTCTTC
.,TRBD1,TRBV7-8,TRBJ2-6,CASSWGQAFSGANVLTF,TGTGCCAGCAGCTGGGGACAGGCTTTCTCTGGGGCCAACGTCCTGACTTTC
.,TRBD2,TRBV4-2,TRBJ2-1,CASSQYSGTEQFF,TGTGCCAGCAGCCAATATAGCGGGACCGAACAGTTCTTC
few,.,TRBV10-2,TRBJ1-2,CASSEYYRDTDYGYTF,TGCGCCAGCAGTGAGTATTACCGGGACACAGATTATGGCTACACCTTC
few,TRBD1,TRBV19,TRBJ1-2,CASKGQGAYGYTF,TGTGCCAGTAAAGGACAGGGGGCCTATGGCTACACCTTC
.,.,TRBV2,TRBJ1-1,CASRGTRGAVEAFF,TGTGCCAGCAGGGGAACTCGCGGGGCGGTGGAAGCTTTCTTT
.,TRBD1,TRBV5-5,TRBJ1-5,CASSTTGTASNQPQHF,TGTGCCAGCAGCACAACCGGGACAGCTAGCAATCAGCCCCAGCATTTT
.,.,TRBV5-1,TRBJ1-4,CASSAGGWEIATNEKLFF,TGCGCCAGCAGCGCTGGAGGATGGGAGATTGCAACTAATGAAAAACTGTTTTTT
.,TRBD1,TRBV6-6,TRBJ1-2,CASSNNSGQGRHGYTF,TGTGCCAGCAGTAATAATTCGGGACAGGGTCGGCATGGCTACACCTTC
.,TRBD1,TRBV7-7,TRBJ2-2,CASSSGQVYSGELFF,TGTGCCAGCAGTTCTGGACAGGTCTACAGCGGGGAGCTGTTTTTT
.,.,TRBV10-3,TRBJ2-1,CAISEGTGYNEQFF,TGTGCCATCAGTGAGGGGACTGGTTACAATGAGCAGTTCTTC
.,.,TRBV19,TRBJ1-6,CASSSGASPLHF,TGTGCCAGTAGTTCAGGGGCTTCACCCCTCCACTTT
.,.,TRBV7-9,TRBJ2-3,CASSSRGQKITDTQYF,TGTGCCAGCAGCTCCCGAGGGCAGAAGATCACAGATACGCAGTATTTT
few,TRBD2,TRBV28,TRBJ2-1,CASSWGLAGGSYNEQFF,TGTGCCAGCAGTTGGGGACTAGCGGGAGGCTCCTACAATGAGCAGTTCTTC
once,TRBD1,TRBV7-8,TRBJ1-3,CASSTLSRGPVSGNTIYF,TGTGCCAGCAGCACACTAAGCAGGGGGCCCGTCTCTGGAAACACCATATATTTT
few,.,TRBV19,TRBJ2-3,CASSTREDTQYF,TGTGCCAGTAGTACGAGGGAAGATACGCAGTATTTT
few,.,TRBV6-1,TRBJ2-1,CASRRVLGGNDEQFF,TGTGCCAGCAGGAGGGTCCTGGGTGGTAACGATGAGCAGTTCTTC